The following is a T cell receptor beta chain sequence with its context. No antigen is known for it. This entry belongs to a study of neoadjuvant anti-PD-1 for oral cavity cancer. Study-level points and caveats: Only a few patients per response group were TCR-analyzed; validation needed.

Produced via immunoSEQ multiplex PCR; TCRdb's table is partial and in-frame only. The sample has tens of thousands of clones; about four fifths are singletons. Analysis of PBMCs was direct, with no culture step. This CDR3 region has 16 residues. CDR1 MNHEY and CDR2 SMNVEV come from the germline V gene (reference sequence). Unmatched junction bases numbered 10, after V lost 4 bases and J lost 2 bases. Source: PBMCs, taken before nivolumab (anti-PD-1) treatment. The receptor was derived from a person aged 35-79 years with oral cavity squamous cell carcinoma. This sequence joins TRBV27 and TRBJ2-7; 8 bases match TRBD1. CDR3 coding DNA: TGTGCCAGCAGTTCGATATCCGGGACAGGCACCTACGAGCAGTACTTC. It specifies CASSSISGTGTYEQYF.